Below, 27 T cell receptor beta chains from the same sample are listed, as sequenced in a study of blood T cells in healthy people across ages. Alongside a J-beta primer mix, a sample-barcoded 5' primer served in a second PCR lasting about 6 to 12 cycles. TCRdb passed the 5' RACE reads through MiXCR, listing each CDR3 protein once. The table has approximately 730,000 distinct CDR3 sequences, roughly 50% seen once; the top ten hold roughly 40%. Input material: blood. Receptors originate from a man older than 75 in good health.

CDR3 coding DNA: TGTGCCAGCAGCCGGGAGGGACTTAACTACAATGAGCAGTTCTTC. It codes for CASSREGLNYNEQFF. J is TRBJ2-1 and V is TRBV4-2, with TRBD2 matching over 7 bases. Germline V gene data show CDR1 as LGHNA and CDR2 as YNFKEQ. This CDR3 contains 15 residues. The trim removed 4 bases at V and 3 bases at J, leaving 6 bases unmatched.

This clonotype was seen only a few times. The chain links TRBV6-1 to TRBJ1-2; D ambiguous. Germline V gene sequence: CDR1 MNHNS, CDR2 SASEGT. Trimming shortened V by 8 bases and J by 0 bases, and 13 bases separated the two germline ends. The CDR3 is 14 amino acids. The CDR3 sequence: CASVPTSTNYGYTF. DNA for the CDR3: TGTGCCAGCGTCCCGACAAGTACTAACTATGGCTACACCTTC.

V and J are TRBV20-1 and TRBJ2-1, with a weak D call TRBD2 (6 bases). Germline V gives CDR1 DFQATT, CDR2 SNEGSKA (reference sequence). Trimming removed 8 bases from V and 4 bases from J, with 18 bases in between. The CDR3 runs to 14 residues. The CDR3 here is CSTLSVAAYNEQFF. Here the CDR3 DNA reads TGCAGTACGCTTAGCGTAGCGGCATACAATGAGCAGTTCTTC.

The chain employs TRBV28 and TRBJ2-5; TRBD2 matches 9 bases. The CDR3 sequence is 17 residues long. Germline V gene lookup returns CDR1 MDHEN and CDR2 SYDVKM. With 2 bases clipped from V and 4 bases from J, the junction kept 11 bases outside the gene matches. DNA for the CDR3: TGTGCCAGCAGTTTAACCCCCCCACTAGCGGGCGGAGAGACCCAGTACTTC. The encoded protein is CASSLTPPLAGGETQYF.

In this sample, this clonotype turned up a few times. The chain links TRBV19 to TRBJ2-7; 7 positions match TRBD1. This CDR3 is 14 amino acids long. CDR1 LNHDA and CDR2 SQIVND come from the germline V gene (reference sequence). Losses at the gene ends were 3 bases for V and 0 bases for J; bases not matched to a gene: 2. CDR3 residues: CASSIRTGSYEQYF. CDR3 coding DNA: TGTGCCAGTAGTATCCGGACAGGCTCCTACGAGCAGTACTTC.

As DNA, the CDR3 is TGTGCCAGCAGCTTTACAGGTTCAGGTCTGTACTTC. Encoded protein: CASSFTGSGLYF. The chain is built from TRBV7-2 and TRBJ2-4; a weak D match, TRBD1 (5 bases). V lost 3 bases and J lost 15, with 15 bases in between. This CDR3 contains 12 residues. Germline lookup yields CDR1 SGHTA and CDR2 FQGNSA.

The gene calls are TRBV7-2 and TRBJ2-1; 7 nucleotides line up with TRBD2. CDR1 and CDR2 (germline): SGHTA, FQGNSA. The CDR3 spans 16 residues. J was trimmed by 4 bases and V by 2 bases; bases with no gene match: 8. DNA for the CDR3: TGTGCCAGCAGCTTATCGAAGCGGGATACATACAATGAGCAGTTCTTC. It is translated as CASSLSKRDTYNEQFF. Filled out from reference TRBV7-2 and TRBJ2-1, the complete variable domain reads GAGVSQSPSNKVTEKGKDVELRCDPISGHTALYWYRQSLGQGLEFLIYFQGNSAPDKSGLPSDRFSAERTGGSVSTLTIQRTQQEDSAVYLCASSLSKRDTYNEQFFGPGTRLTVL.

The chain's CDR3 is CASREGLAGGQETQYF. CDR3 DNA: TGTGCCAGCAGGGAGGGACTAGCGGGAGGGCAAGAGACCCAGTACTTC. This chain joins TRBV6-5 and TRBJ2-5, with 16 bases fitting TRBD2. V dropped 6 bases and J dropped 2; count of bases not matched to a gene: 3. The germline gives CDR1 MNHEY, CDR2 SVGAGI. CDR3 length: 16 amino acids.

This clonotype appeared a few times. This chain links TRBV29-1 with TRBJ1-2; tentatively, D is TRBD1 (6 bases). This CDR3 spans 13 amino acids. The V end lost 0 bases, the J end lost 7 bases, and 12 bases lay between the germline ends. Looked up from germline, CDR1 is SQVTM and CDR2 is ANQGSEA. The CDR3 region is CSVEDHRDGGYTF. In nucleotides, the CDR3 is TGCAGCGTTGAAGATCACAGGGACGGTGGCTACACCTTC.

This rearrangement joins TRBV15 to TRBJ2-6; the D gene is possibly TRBD1 (7 bases). With 0 bases removed from V and 1 base from J, the gap between germline ends came to 13 bases. The CDR3 is 18 amino acids. Germline-derived CDR1 and CDR2 are LNHNV and YYDKDF (reference sequence). The DNA of the CDR3 is TGTGCCACCAGCAGAGACTGGGCGGGACAGTCTGGGGCCAACGTCCTGACTTTC. It yields the protein CATSRDWAGQSGANVLTF.

This clonotype was seen a handful of times. This rearrangement joins TRBV28 to TRBJ2-5; the D gene is possibly TRBD2 (6 bases). CDR1 is MDHEN, CDR2 SYDVKM, per germline. The V gene lost 5 bases and the J gene lost 5 bases, with 18 bases spanning the gap. This CDR3 region has 15 residues. This chain's CDR3 is CASSPRGGAGETQYF. CDR3 DNA sequence: TGTGCCAGCAGTCCACGAGGCGGGGCAGGGGAGACCCAGTACTTC. The whole variable domain, remainder taken from reference TRBV28 and TRBJ2-5, is DVKVTQSSRYLVKRTGEKVFLECVQDMDHENMFWYRQDPGLGLRLIYFSYDVKMKEKGDIPEGYSVSREKKERFSLILESASTNQTSMYLCASSPRGGAGETQYFGPGTRLLVL.

The chain links TRBV19 to TRBJ2-1, with 7 positions matching TRBD2. The length of the CDR3 is 14 residues. In germline, CDR1 is LNHDA, CDR2 SQIVND (reference sequence). Trimming cost V 7 bases and J 9 bases; bases outside gene matches: 12. The CDR3 is CASNGGEGLREQFF. In nucleotides, the CDR3 is TGTGCCAGTAATGGGGGGGAGGGCCTTCGTGAGCAGTTCTTC.

As regards this clonotype: One end of the junction fails to match germline, which may point to a read error. The chain has TRBV20-1 and TRBJ1-6, with unresolved D. CDR3 length: 13 amino acids. CDR1 and CDR2 from the germline V gene are DFQATT and SNEGSKA (reference sequence). DNA of the CDR3: TGCAGTGCACCCGGAAGTGGTAATGCACCCCTCCACTTT. Its translation is CSAPGSGNAPLHF.

This chain joins TRBV11-2 and TRBJ2-7, with 8 bases lining up with TRBD2. Germline V gene sequence: CDR1 SGHAT, CDR2 FQNNGV. This CDR3 region has 15 residues. V shed 5 bases and J 7 bases; nucleotides not matched to a gene: 13. The CDR3 DNA sequence: TGTGCCAGCAGCGCCCGGGCGGGAGGCTTTTTGGAGCAGTACTTC. It is translated as CASSARAGGFLEQYF.

The sample holds many counts of this clonotype. One junction end does not reproduce the germline sequence, and a read error may be involved. V usage is TRBV5-1 and J usage is TRBJ1-1, with no clear D. The germline V gene encodes CDR1 SGHRS and CDR2 YFSETQ. The CDR3 contains 12 residues. The CDR3 protein is CASSLQNTEAFF. CDR3 sequence (DNA): TGTGCCAGCAGTTTACAGAACACTGAAGCTTTCTTT. Using reference TRBV5-1 and TRBJ1-1 for the parts outside the CDR3, the full variable domain is KAGVTQTPRYLIKTRGQQVTLSCSPISGHRSVSWYQQTPGQGLQFLFEYFSETQRNKGNFPGRFSGRQFSNSRSEMNVSTLELGDSALYLCASSLQNTEAFFGQGTRLTVV.

The chain uses TRBV28 and TRBJ2-1; D gene uncertain. The CDR3 covers 16 residues. From germline, CDR1 is MDHEN and CDR2 SYDVKM. Trimming removed 3 bases at V and 0 bases at J, with 12 bases between. Written as DNA, the CDR3 is TGTGCCAGCAGTTTGAGGTCCACGAGCTCCTACAATGAGCAGTTCTTC. This translates into CASSLRSTSSYNEQFF.

The chain recombines TRBV6-1 with TRBJ2-1; TRBD2 matches 14 bases. The CDR3 spans 16 residues. Per germline, CDR1 MNHNS and CDR2 SASEGT. V shed 8 bases and J 7 bases; nucleotides not matched to a gene: 10. CDR3 residues: CASGGPGTSGRNEQFF. CDR3 in DNA: TGTGCCAGCGGGGGGCCTGGGACTAGCGGGAGAAATGAGCAGTTCTTC.

This clonotype was detected only a few times. V is TRBV20-1 and J is TRBJ2-1; 12 bases fit TRBD2. Germline lookup yields CDR1 DFQATT and CDR2 SNEGSKA (reference sequence). The J segment lost 7 bases and the V segment lost 7 bases, leaving 8 bases of the junction unmatched. The CDR3 contains 14 residues. The CDR3 DNA sequence: TGCAGTGTTGGACAGACTAGCGGGAGAAATGAGCAGTTCTTC. Translation: CSVGQTSGRNEQFF.

The chain is built from TRBV7-2 and TRBJ2-7, with 8 bases lining up with TRBD2. Trimming cost V 0 bases and J 3 bases; bases outside gene matches: 7. The CDR3 runs 16 residues. From germline, CDR1 is SGHTA and CDR2 FQGNSA. The CDR3 coding sequence is TGTGCCAGCAGCTTAGCGGTCGGGAGGGCCGACTACGAGCAGTACTTC. As protein: CASSLAVGRADYEQYF.

J is TRBJ2-3 and V is TRBV27; no definite D call. The V end was cut by 5 bases, the J end by 6 bases, with 12 bases between. CDR3 size: 13 residues. Looked up from germline, CDR1 is MNHEY and CDR2 is SMNVEV (reference sequence). The CDR3 region is CASSRQTGDTQYF. CDR3 bases: TGTGCCAGCAGTCGCCAGACCGGGGATACGCAGTATTTT.

The chain joins TRBV6-1 to TRBJ2-1; D could derive from TRBD1 or TRBD2 (9 bases each). Trimming pared 7 bases from V and 0 bases from J, leaving 25 bases between. Looked up from germline, CDR1 is MNHNS and CDR2 is SASEGT. The CDR3 is 19 amino acids. CDR3 coding DNA: TGTGCCAGCACCACAGGACAGGGGAGTAGCGGGAGCTCCTACAATGAGCAGTTCTTC. It translates to CASTTGQGSSGSSYNEQFF.

This clonotype was seen a handful of times. The chain joins TRBV11-2 to TRBJ2-7; TRBD1 matches 8 bases. V shed 5 bases and J 1 base; nucleotides not matched to a gene: 1. The CDR3 runs 13 residues. The germline V gene has CDR1 SGHAT and CDR2 FQNNGV. This CDR3 reads CASSDRGSYEQYF. Here the CDR3 DNA reads TGTGCCAGCAGCGACAGGGGTTCCTACGAGCAGTACTTC.

This clonotype was seen more than once but under ten times. This chain uses TRBV7-9 with TRBJ2-5; the D gene is possibly TRBD1 (6 bases). This CDR3 spans 15 amino acids. Germline V gives CDR1 SEHNR, CDR2 FQNEAQ (reference sequence). Trimming cost V 1 base and J 5 bases, with 14 bases left between them. The CDR3 spells CASSLVVRGVETQYF. The CDR3, as DNA: TGTGCCAGCAGCTTAGTAGTCAGGGGTGTCGAGACCCAGTACTTC. The full variable domain, in which reference TRBV7-9 and TRBJ2-5 provide the parts outside the CDR3, is DTGVSQNPRHKITKRGQNVTFRCDPISEHNRLYWYRQTLGQGPEFLTYFQNEAQLEKSRLLSDRFSAERPKGSFSTLEIQRTEQGDSAMYLCASSLVVRGVETQYFGPGTRLLVL.

The chain combines TRBV4-2 with TRBJ2-1, with 9 bases matching TRBD2. Germline assignment: CDR1 LGHNA and CDR2 YNFKEQ. Trimming cost V 3 bases and J 4 bases; bases outside gene matches: 7. This CDR3 is built from 16 residues. The CDR3 is CASSHLLAGAYNEQFF. The CDR3 region has the DNA TGTGCCAGCAGCCATTTATTAGCGGGAGCGTACAATGAGCAGTTCTTC.

The rearrangement joins TRBV7-3 to TRBJ1-1; D ambiguous. Between the trimmed V and J ends, which lost 5 bases and 3 bases, there was a span of 10 bases. Germline V gene data show CDR1 as SGHTA and CDR2 as FQGTGA. The CDR3 has 13 amino acids. The CDR3 here is CASSVREYTEAFF. The CDR3, as DNA: TGTGCCAGCAGCGTCCGGGAGTACACTGAAGCTTTCTTT.

This clonotype was found a few times. CDR3 region: CSARRAPEQYF. The CDR3, as DNA: TGCAGTGCTAGGAGAGCTCCCGAGCAGTACTTC. The chain joins TRBV20-1 to TRBJ2-5; D remains unclear. The J call may be faulty, since TRBJ2-7 better matches the DNA end. Germline V lookup: CDR1 DFQATT, CDR2 SNEGSKA (reference sequence). The CDR3 covers 11 residues.

The table lists this clonotype with a count of one. The chain recombines TRBV24-1 with TRBJ1-5; a weak D match, TRBD1 (5 bases). Germline CDR1 and CDR2: KGHDR and SFDVKD. V lost 4 bases and J 5 bases, leaving 14 bases between the germline ends. The CDR3 spans 15 residues. The CDR3 bases are TGTGCCACCAGTGAAGCCGGGGCCTGGGATCAGCCCCAGCATTTT. Amino acid sequence: CATSEAGAWDQPQHF.